This TCR beta chain originates from a study of early T cells in non-severe SARS-CoV-2 infection. As for the study in general: Bulk RNA taken from unsorted whole blood was sequenced, leaving chains unpaired.

This clonotype was picked up many times. Antigen specificity is unknown. Individual cDNA molecules each received unique molecular identifiers attached to them. TCRdb re-called the 5' RACE reads through MiXCR, storing one row per CDR3 protein. The sample gives tens of thousands of distinct CDR3 sequences, 8% to 10% of which show up once; less than 20% is in the top ten. Study results and caveats: Private and CD4 specificities were missed by VDJdb matching, which favored anti-spike CD8 responses.

The V and J ends lost 0 bases and 9 bases, in that order; junction bases with no gene match: 11. The CDR3 loop spans 18 amino acids. From germline, CDR1 is MGHDK and CDR2 SYGVNS. The V call is TRBV25-1, the J call TRBJ2-1; 13 bases agree with TRBD2. The source material was whole blood, sampled at baseline. The TCR originated in an adult who was a healthcare worker with PCR-confirmed SARS-CoV-2 infection or an uninfected control (not recorded which). The CDR3: CASSEYRLAGGVDGEQFF. DNA for the CDR3: TGTGCCAGCAGTGAATACCGACTAGCGGGAGGAGTGGACGGTGAGCAGTTCTTC.